A selection of T cell receptor beta chains follows, all from one sample in a study of shared clonotypes between healthy human individuals. Assay: immunoSEQ multiplex PCR; the TCRdb copy retains only in-frame clones and omits some. In the table there are around 500,000 clones, roughly 80% of which are singletons. Source material: PBMCs. These receptors were taken from a woman between 40 and 55 years old in good health. Some clones in this sample may be carry-over from other donors' samples. CDR3s include the opening cysteine and the closing phenylalanine or tryptophan. Size is stated for part of the rows, as once, few or many counts, or as a class when the clone is expanded.

V: TRBV7-2; size: .; CDR3: CASSLGVGTDTQYF
V: TRBV7-9; size: .; CDR3: CASSTRTSGTDTQYF
V: TRBV10-1; size: few; CDR3: CASSEGGGYEQYF
V: TRBV19; size: few; CDR3: CASRAAQGRAEAFF
V: TRBV2; size: .; CDR3: CASSEWVSQFEQYF
V: TRBV4-2; size: many; CDR3: CASSQGRSAYNEQFF
V: TRBV7-3; size: few; CDR3: CASSSPTANGNTIYF
V: TRBV18; size: few; CDR3: CASSPLVQGAQHF
V: TRBV15; size: .; CDR3: CATSRDPVQGQPQHF
V: TRBV6-1; size: .; CDR3: CASSWANLNTEAFF
V: TRBV11-2; size: few; CDR3: CASSPSPGQQETQYF
V: TRBV28; size: .; CDR3: CASSRAGATSGNTIYF
V: TRBV25-1; size: .; CDR3: CASSDLRDTNYGYTF
V: TRBV6-5; size: .; CDR3: CASSPSSGTGELFF
V: TRBV11-1; size: .; CDR3: CASSPSGRASEQYF
V: TRBV11-2; size: .; CDR3: CASSFGTITDTQYF
V: TRBV5-1; size: .; CDR3: CASSPGGGNTEAFF
V: TRBV5-1; size: few; CDR3: CASSLARTSGNYEQYF
V: TRBV6-5; size: .; CDR3: CASSMTVNTEAFF
V: TRBV7-9; size: .; CDR3: CASRVAGATNEKLFF
V: TRBV2; size: .; CDR3: CASSNRELNTSSGANVLTF
V: TRBV2; size: few; CDR3: CASRGPTSGNEQFF
V: TRBV11-2; size: .; CDR3: CASSREAFF
V: TRBV5-4; size: .; CDR3: CASSLSRERETQYF
V: TRBV14; size: .; CDR3: CASSSHYEQYF
V: TRBV27; size: .; CDR3: CASSLYIGTEAFF
V: TRBV9; size: few; CDR3: CASSEGRRVDSDTQYF
V: TRBV19; size: once; CDR3: CASSYRGNTGELFF
V: TRBV7-9; size: .; CDR3: CASSPRLAGAETQYF
V: TRBV28; size: .; CDR3: CASSWTVGLAGATYEQYF
V: TRBV7-2; size: .; CDR3: CASSIWAESNQPQHF
V: TRBV18; size: .; CDR3: CASSPREGSGQEAFF
V: TRBV5-4; size: many; CDR3: CASSFGGVPLDYGYTF
V: TRBV25-1; size: many; CDR3: CASRPPGGSYEQYF
V: TRBV30; size: many; CDR3: CAWSRARDTEAFF
V: TRBV2; size: .; CDR3: CASSVRDRGNQPQHF
V: TRBV6-1; size: .; CDR3: CASSEEIGTGGTEAFF
V: TRBV19; size: .; CDR3: CASKRQGPGANVLTF
V: TRBV13; size: .; CDR3: CASSLGVGDRVLGYTF
V: TRBV28; size: .; CDR3: CASSTRLGREGVDTQYF
V: TRBV18; size: .; CDR3: CASSPRDSSYNEQFF
V: TRBV5-1; size: once; CDR3: CASSPHEAQETQYF
V: TRBV4-1; size: .; CDR3: CASSQDGMAGELFF
V: TRBV11-2; size: .; CDR3: CASSRGTSPAEQFF
V: TRBV18; size: .; CDR3: CASSPRDRSSYNEQFF
V: TRBV7-9; size: many; CDR3: CASSAGQGRETQYF
V: TRBV21-1; size: .; CDR3: CASSPSPVAGVSAWNEQFF
V: TRBV5-1; size: .; CDR3: CASRWDTVNTEAFF
V: TRBV4-2; size: .; CDR3: CASSQLGGQDTYEQYF
V: TRBV4-1; size: many; CDR3: CASSQVALAGENTGELFF
V: TRBV30; size: .; CDR3: CAWNGLFTDTQYF
V: TRBV9; size: .; CDR3: CASSPAGLAGVNEQFF
V: TRBV11-1; size: few; CDR3: CASSWEVSYEQYF
V: TRBV7-8; size: .; CDR3: CASSRLGQGVPGELFF
V: TRBV7-3; size: .; CDR3: CASSLKQPGRTGGPLSENEQYF
V: TRBV9; size: .; CDR3: CASSITGAHEQYF
V: TRBV18; size: .; CDR3: CASSPGTGLEETQYF